The 26 T cell receptor beta chains listed next were all sequenced from one sample in a study of blood T cell repertoires in COVID-19. Repertoires were generated with immunoSEQ multiplex PCR, while TCRdb's copy carries only in-frame clones and drops some. The repertoire includes 150,000 to 200,000 clones, roughly 80% of them detected once, and roughly 5.6% sits in the top ten. Material for sequencing was peripheral blood. The receptors originated from a woman aged 40-49 years with COVID-19, enrolled during active disease.

CDR3 in DNA: TGTGCCAGCAGCTCGCCCCGACTAGCGGGATTCACCTACAATGAGCAGTTCTTC. Translated: CASSSPRLAGFTYNEQFF. This chain joins TRBV7-9 and TRBJ2-1; 11 positions agree with TRBD2. In germline, CDR1 is SEHNR, CDR2 FQNEAQ (reference sequence). The CDR3 contains 18 residues. With V trimmed by 4 bases and J by 2 bases, 10 bases remained unmatched.

This chain joins TRBV6-6 and TRBJ2-2; 7 bases are a match to TRBD1. The CDR3 has 15 amino acids. The germline gives CDR1 MNHNY, CDR2 SVGAGI (reference sequence). V lost 7 bases to trimming and J lost 0 bases; unmatched junction nucleotides: 5. DNA for the CDR3: TGTGCCAGCACTATGACAGGGACGAACACCGGGGAGCTGTTTTTT. Residues: CASTMTGTNTGELFF.

This rearrangement joins TRBV19 to TRBJ1-2, with a tentative D call TRBD1 (5 bases). The CDR3 loop spans 17 amino acids. In germline, CDR1 is LNHDA, CDR2 SQIVND (reference sequence). The V and J ends lost 4 bases and 7 bases respectively, with 25 bases between them. The CDR3: CASSREEGMPPYSGYTF. CDR3 coding DNA: TGTGCCAGTAGTAGGGAGGAGGGGATGCCTCCTTATAGTGGCTACACCTTC.

The chain uses TRBV5-1 and TRBJ2-3; D might be TRBD2 (6 bases). Per the germline V gene, CDR1 is SGHRS and CDR2 is YFSETQ. This CDR3 region has 14 residues. Trimming cost V 2 bases and J 5 bases, with 12 bases left between them. Here the CDR3 reads CASSFRLGVDTQYF. Here the CDR3 DNA reads TGCGCCAGCAGCTTCAGACTAGGAGTAGATACGCAGTATTTT.

As concerns this clone: The same CDR3 arises from other DNA sequences in this sample as well. The J gene is TRBJ2-7, the V gene TRBV19; possibly TRBD2 for D (8 bases). The CDR3 is made up of 16 amino acids. Germline lookup yields CDR1 LNHDA and CDR2 SQIVND (reference sequence). Trimming took 6 bases from V and 4 from J, leaving 22 bases between them. The CDR3 DNA sequence: TGTGCCAGTAGCAGGGGGACGAGCGGGAGAATGTACGAGCAGTACTTC. Its protein product is CASSRGTSGRMYEQYF.

This chain links TRBV7-7 with TRBJ2-1; 8 positions match TRBD1. Germline CDR1 SSHAT, CDR2 FNYEAQ (reference sequence). This CDR3 spans 13 amino acids. The ends lost 5 bases at V and 6 bases at J; junction bases unmatched: 3. This CDR3 is CASSRDRGNEQFF. The CDR3 DNA sequence: TGTGCCAGCAGCCGTGACAGGGGCAATGAGCAGTTCTTC. The variable domain in full, with the rest retrieved from reference TRBV7-7 and TRBJ2-1, is GAGVSQSPRYKVTKRGQDVTLRCDPISSHATLYWYQQALGQGPEFLTYFNYEAQPDKSGLPSDRFSAERPEGSISTLTIQRTEQRDSAMYRCASSRDRGNEQFFGPGTRLTVL.

This clone has a single count. This rearrangement joins TRBV7-2 to TRBJ2-5; D unclear. With 0 bases removed from V and 1 base from J, the gap between germline ends came to 6 bases. CDR3 length: 14 amino acids. CDR1 and CDR2 from the germline V gene are SGHTA and FQGNSA. The CDR3, as DNA: TGTGCCAGCAGCTTAGCCCAGGTCCAAGAGACCCAGTACTTC. The encoded protein is CASSLAQVQETQYF.

The J gene is TRBJ2-2, the V gene TRBV6-5; no firm D call. The CDR3 spans 14 residues. Trimming took off 3 bases at V and 4 bases at J, with 9 bases between the two ends. Germline-derived CDR1 and CDR2 are MNHEY and SVGAGI. The CDR3 nucleotides are TGTGCCAGCAGTTATGCGGAAGGCACCGGGGAGCTGTTTTTT. Translated: CASSYAEGTGELFF.

The CDR3 loop reads CASALGVHTEAFF. The CDR3 DNA follows: TGTGCCAGCGCACTCGGGGTTCACACTGAAGCTTTCTTT. The chain uses TRBV9 and TRBJ1-1; D is uncertain. There are 13 residues in the CDR3. V lost 7 bases, J lost 3 bases, and 13 bases lay in between. CDR1 is SGDLS, CDR2 YYNGEE, per germline.

The chain has TRBV7-9 and TRBJ2-1; the match to TRBD1 covers 8 bases. Germline V gene sequence: CDR1 SEHNR, CDR2 FQNEAQ (reference sequence). This CDR3 has 15 residues. Trimming at V came to 4 bases and at J to 8 bases, leaving 10 bases not matched to a gene. CDR3 region: CASSSIGQGIHEQFF. CDR3 DNA: TGTGCCAGCAGCTCAATCGGACAGGGAATACATGAGCAGTTCTTC.

The chain has TRBV6-5 and TRBJ2-7; 11 nucleotides agree with TRBD2. Germline V gives CDR1 MNHEY, CDR2 SVGAGI. After removal of 0 bases from V and 5 bases from J, the junction contained 3 bases not matched to a gene. This CDR3 region has 15 residues. The chain's CDR3 is CASSYSTSGSHEQYF. The CDR3 DNA reads as TGTGCCAGCAGTTACTCCACTAGCGGGAGCCACGAGCAGTACTTC.

The genes are TRBV27 and TRBJ2-7; 7 nucleotides align to TRBD1. Germline V gene lookup returns CDR1 MNHEY and CDR2 SMNVEV (reference sequence). The CDR3 covers 18 residues. V trimming: 3 bases; J trimming: 1 base; junction bases outside the gene matches: 15. The CDR3, as DNA: TGTGCCAGCAGTTTGTCGGGCGCTCAGACAGGGTCGTCCTACGAGCAGTACTTC. Translating gives CASSLSGAQTGSSYEQYF.

The gene calls are TRBV5-1 and TRBJ1-1; TRBD1 matches 7 bases. Trimming cost V 2 bases and J 0 bases; bases outside gene matches: 10. CDR1 and CDR2 (germline): SGHRS, YFSETQ. This CDR3 is built from 17 residues. CDR3 in amino acids: CASSFDQGVRMNTEAFF. The DNA of the CDR3 is TGCGCCAGCAGCTTCGACCAGGGGGTTCGGATGAACACTGAAGCTTTCTTT. Combining the CDR3 with reference TRBV5-1 and TRBJ1-1 gives the whole variable domain KAGVTQTPRYLIKTRGQQVTLSCSPISGHRSVSWYQQTPGQGLQFLFEYFSETQRNKGNFPGRFSGRQFSNSRSEMNVSTLELGDSALYLCASSFDQGVRMNTEAFFGQGTRLTVV.

The chain recombines TRBV19 with TRBJ1-1; perhaps TRBD1 as D (6 bases). V was shortened by 4 bases and J by 0 bases, with 9 bases between the two germline ends. CDR1 is LNHDA and CDR2 is SQIVND in the germline V gene (reference sequence). This CDR3 region has 14 residues. The CDR3 here is CASSRTGLNTEAFF. DNA of the CDR3: TGTGCCAGTAGTAGAACAGGGTTGAACACTGAAGCTTTCTTT.

The chain links TRBV5-5 to TRBJ2-7; 8 bases line up with TRBD2. The germline CDR1 and CDR2 sequences are SGHKS and YYEKEE (reference sequence). This CDR3 is built from 15 residues. V shed 4 bases, J shed 2 bases, and the junction held 8 bases outside the gene matches. The CDR3 loop reads CASSPRGGAPYEQYF. In DNA form, the CDR3 reads TGTGCCAGCAGCCCTCGGGGGGGGGCCCCCTACGAGCAGTACTTC.

V is TRBV6-5 and J is TRBJ1-6, with a possible D match to TRBD1 (6 bases). This CDR3 is 15 amino acids long. V was shortened by 6 bases and J by 9 bases, with 18 bases between the two germline ends. Germline-derived CDR1 and CDR2 are MNHEY and SVGAGI. The CDR3 DNA follows: TGTGCCAGCAGACGAAGCCCAGGGGTAGGTTCACCCCTCCACTTT. The encoded protein is CASRRSPGVGSPLHF.

This chain connects TRBV6-5 to TRBJ2-1; a weak D match, TRBD1 (5 bases). The germline CDR1 and CDR2 sequences are MNHEY and SVGAGI. The CDR3 is made up of 13 amino acids. V was cut by 9 bases and J by 4 bases, with 13 bases left in between. CDR3: CASSLDTYNEQFF. CDR3 DNA sequence: TGTGCCAGTAGTCTGGACACGTACAATGAGCAGTTCTTC.

The V call is TRBV9, the J call TRBJ2-7; 9 nucleotides align to TRBD2. Germline CDR1 and CDR2: SGDLS and YYNGEE. After removal of 5 bases from V and 2 bases from J, the junction contained 5 bases not matched to a gene. The CDR3 extends over 14 amino acids. The DNA for the CDR3 is TGTGCCAGCAGTATACTAGCGGGTGCCTACGAGCAGTACTTC. Translating it yields CASSILAGAYEQYF.

The V and J genes are TRBV30 and TRBJ2-5, with D possibly TRBD1 on 5 matching bases. CDR3 length equals 14 residues. Germline V gene sequence: CDR1 GTSNPN, CDR2 SVGIG (reference sequence). Trimming took 1 base from V and 3 from J, leaving 12 bases between them. The CDR3 spells CAWSGPGWEETQYF. CDR3 in DNA: TGTGCCTGGAGTGGACCAGGGTGGGAAGAGACCCAGTACTTC.

As for this clone: A read error may produce the germline difference seen at one junction end. The J gene is TRBJ2-3, the V gene TRBV9; a possible D gene is TRBD2 (7 bases). This CDR3 is built from 15 residues. The germline V gene encodes CDR1 SGDLS and CDR2 YYNGEE. CDR3 DNA sequence: TGTGCCAGCGGCGTAATGGGGGGGCAGTCAGATACGCAGTATTTT. It encodes CASGVMGGQSDTQYF.

This clone was seen only once. This rearrangement joins TRBV5-4 to TRBJ2-1, with TRBD2 matching 8 bases. V dropped 4 bases and J dropped 6; count of bases not matched to a gene: 6. Germline V gene lookup returns CDR1 SGHNT and CDR2 YYREEE (reference sequence). The CDR3 extends over 14 amino acids. The CDR3 protein is CASSPGGGFNEQFF. DNA for the CDR3: TGTGCCAGCAGCCCGGGGGGGGGTTTCAATGAGCAGTTCTTC.

The chain joins TRBV5-1 to TRBJ2-1; D not certain. With 2 bases removed from V and 4 bases from J, the gap between germline ends came to 22 bases. This CDR3 region has 18 residues. Per germline, CDR1 SGHRS and CDR2 YFSETQ. CDR3 region: CASSLANTSQFSYNEQFF. CDR3 coding DNA: TGCGCCAGCAGCTTAGCGAATACCTCTCAATTCTCATACAATGAGCAGTTCTTC.

This rearrangement joins TRBV5-6 to TRBJ1-2; 8 bases fit TRBD1. Germline V CDR1 and CDR2: SGHDT, YYEEEE. This CDR3 region has 15 residues. The V gene end was trimmed by 5 bases and the J gene end by 2 bases; junction bases not matched to a gene: 8. The CDR3 DNA sequence: TGTGCCAGCAGGGGAACAGGGGGTCTAAACTATGGCTACACCTTC. This gives the protein CASRGTGGLNYGYTF.

This chain connects TRBV6-2 or TRBV6-3 to TRBJ2-7; maybe TRBD2 (5 bases). CDR1 MNHEY and CDR2 SVGEGT come from the germline V gene. Trimming shortened V by 6 bases and J by 3 bases, and 12 bases separated the two germline ends. This CDR3 has 13 residues. The chain's CDR3 is CASSPSGSYEQYF. As DNA, the CDR3 is TGTGCCAGCAGCCCCAGTGGGAGCTACGAGCAGTACTTC.

The V and J genes are TRBV3-1 (or the pseudogene TRBV3-2) and TRBJ2-7; possibly TRBD2 for D (5 bases). In germline, CDR1 is LGHDT, CDR2 YNNKEL (reference sequence). The CDR3 extends over 14 amino acids. The V end lost 1 base, the J end lost 2 bases, and 9 bases lay between the germline ends. The CDR3 sequence is CASSQVRGTYEQYF. In DNA, the CDR3 is TGTGCCAGCAGCCAAGTCCGGGGAACCTACGAGCAGTACTTC.

Only one count was recorded for this clone. The rearrangement joins TRBV25-1 to TRBJ2-7, with D possibly matching TRBD2 (5 bases). The V gene's germline CDR1 is MGHDK and CDR2 SYGVNS. The CDR3 spans 13 residues. V lost 9 bases to trimming and J lost 2 bases, with 14 bases between them. The CDR3 region is CASSGLTPYEQYF. Written as DNA, the CDR3 is TGTGCCAGTTCGGGGTTAACTCCCTACGAGCAGTACTTC.